These 6 T cell receptor beta chains were all obtained from the same sample, sequenced in a study of shared clonotypes between healthy human individuals. Profiled with immunoSEQ multiplex PCR; TCRdb holds only in-frame clones, not every one. Counted here are 600,000 to 800,000 clones, over 60% occurring once; the ten biggest clones make up approximately 1.8%. Input material: memory CD4+ T cells sorted from blood. Described subset: CD45RA-negative fraction. These receptors were collected from a young woman in good health.

J is TRBJ2-3 and V is TRBV6-5, with D possibly being TRBD1 or TRBD2 (5 bases each). Trimming removed 0 bases at V and 1 base at J, with 11 bases between. This CDR3 is built from 16 residues. CDR1 and CDR2 (germline): MNHEY, SVGAGI. CDR3 region: CASSYSYGAGTDTQYF. Here the CDR3 DNA reads TGTGCCAGCAGTTACTCATACGGGGCTGGCACAGATACGCAGTATTTT.

This clone showed up just a few times. This chain joins TRBV10-2 and TRBJ1-1; 7 bases match TRBD1. CDR3 length: 13 residues. V lost 6 bases to trimming and J lost 3 bases; unmatched junction nucleotides: 4. CDR1 is WSHSY, CDR2 SAAADI, per germline. The CDR3 DNA reads as TGCGCCAGCAGGATCACAGGGGACACTGAAGCTTTCTTT. It translates to CASRITGDTEAFF.

This chain uses TRBV29-1 with TRBJ1-2; D remains ambiguous. CDR1 is SQVTM, CDR2 ANQGSEA, per germline. The CDR3 sequence is 12 residues long. Trimming shortened V by 7 bases and J by 0 bases, and 9 bases separated the two germline ends. The DNA of the CDR3 is TGCAGCGCTGACACCTCTAACTATGGCTACACCTTC. Translated, it gives CSADTSNYGYTF.

This clone was seen repeatedly, ten times or more. This rearrangement joins TRBV27 to TRBJ1-5; TRBD1 is a possible D gene (5 bases). Germline V gene data show CDR1 as MNHEY and CDR2 as SMNVEV (reference sequence). CDR3 size: 15 residues. Trimming left V 5 bases short and J 7 bases short, with 18 bases between. The CDR3 spells CASSPGTRGRQPQHF. DNA of the CDR3: TGTGCCAGCAGTCCTGGGACGAGGGGACGGCAGCCCCAGCATTTT.

The rearrangement uses TRBV15 and TRBJ2-5; D is perhaps TRBD2 (6 bases). Per the germline V gene, CDR1 is LNHNV and CDR2 is YYDKDF (reference sequence). This CDR3 region has 14 residues. The V end lost 0 bases, the J end lost 9 bases, and 14 bases lay between the germline ends. The CDR3: CATSREYAGRPQYF. In DNA, the CDR3 is TGTGCCACCAGCAGAGAGTACGCGGGGAGGCCCCAGTACTTC.

The rearrangement links TRBV28 to TRBJ1-1; the D gene is possibly TRBD1 (5 bases). V shed 6 bases and J shed 1 base, with 12 bases lying between them. This CDR3 comprises 14 residues. The germline V gene has CDR1 MDHEN and CDR2 SYDVKM. CDR3 DNA: TGTGCCAGCAGGGGACGGGGACGGAACACTGAAGCTTTCTTT. Protein product: CASRGRGRNTEAFF.